Each of the 8 T cell receptor beta chains below was sequenced from the same sample in a study of blood T cell repertoires in COVID-19. Clones were read by immunoSEQ multiplex PCR, and TCRdb kept only the in-frame ones, dropping some. The sample includes some 300,000 clones, nearly 90% of them seen just once. The sample was PBMCs or T cells enriched from blood (not recorded which). The receptor source for this set is a woman aged 50 to 60 who had been exposed to COVID-19.

The chain is built from TRBV7-2 and TRBJ2-2; 7 bases agree with TRBD1. CDR1 and CDR2 from the germline V gene are SGHTA and FQGNSA. CDR3 length: 15 amino acids. V shed 1 base and J 1 base; nucleotides not matched to a gene: 0. CDR3 sequence: CASSLGDRNTGELFF. The CDR3 DNA sequence: TGTGCCAGCAGCTTAGGGGACAGGAACACCGGGGAGCTGTTTTTT. The whole variable domain, remainder taken from reference TRBV7-2 and TRBJ2-2, is GAGVSQSPSNKVTEKGKDVELRCDPISGHTALYWYRQSLGQGLEFLIYFQGNSAPDKSGLPSDRFSAERTGGSVSTLTIQRTQQEDSAVYLCASSLGDRNTGELFFGEGSRLTVL.

In this sample, this clone turned up once. This rearrangement joins TRBV3-1 (or the pseudogene TRBV3-2) to TRBJ1-4, with D possibly being TRBD1 (5 bases). The CDR3 length is 17 residues. CDR1 and CDR2 (germline): LGHDT, YNNKEL (reference sequence). The V end lost 3 bases, the J end lost 4 bases, and 18 bases lay between the germline ends. Written as DNA, the CDR3 is TGTGCCAGCAGCCAGTCGCAGCAGGGATGGAATAATGAAAAACTGTTTTTT. Its translation is CASSQSQQGWNNEKLFF.

This chain uses TRBV1 with TRBJ1-6; TRBD1, as called in the table, went unchecked against the DNA. TRBV1 has pseudogene status. The CDR3 extends over 22 amino acids. This chain's CDR3 is CTSSQKKGESGGYVSYNSPLHF. The DNA of the CDR3 is TGCACCAGCAGCCAAAAGAAGGGAGAATCAGGGGGCTATGTCTCCTATAATTCACCCCTCCACTTT.

This clone turned up a few times. The CDR3 DNA reads TGTGCCTGGAGTCGGGGGGGGAGCACAGATACGCAGTATTTT. Translated, it gives CAWSRGGSTDTQYF. The chain employs TRBV30 and TRBJ2-3; 8 nucleotides agree with TRBD2. CDR3 length: 14 residues. The V segment lost 2 bases and the J segment 0 bases; nucleotides outside the gene matches: 1. Germline V gene lookup returns CDR1 GTSNPN and CDR2 SVGIG (reference sequence). Drawing the rest from reference TRBV30 and TRBJ2-3, the complete variable domain is SQTIHQWPATLVQPVGSPLSLECTVEGTSNPNLYWYRQAAGRGLQLLFYSVGIGQISSEVPQNLSASRPQDRQFILSSKKLLLSDSGFYLCAWSRGGSTDTQYFGPGTRLTVL.

The chain is built from TRBV7-9 and TRBJ1-1, with 10 nucleotides matching TRBD1. The CDR3 spans 15 residues. Trimming at V came to 2 bases and at J to 3 bases, leaving 3 bases not matched to a gene. CDR1 is SEHNR and CDR2 is FQNEAQ in the germline V gene (reference sequence). The CDR3 sequence is CASSLSGTGDTEAFF. The CDR3 DNA reads as TGTGCCAGCAGCTTATCCGGGACAGGGGACACTGAAGCTTTCTTT.

The chain combines TRBV4-1 with TRBJ1-5; the D is unclear. CDR1 MGHRA and CDR2 YSYEKL come from the germline V gene. The CDR3 is made up of 15 amino acids. Trimming cost V 4 bases and J 0 bases, with 10 bases left between them. The CDR3 is CASSLLSTSNQPQHF. CDR3 sequence (DNA): TGCGCCAGCAGCCTCCTGAGTACTAGCAATCAGCCCCAGCATTTT.

V and J are TRBV30 and TRBJ1-5, with 7 bases matching TRBD1. Germline loops: CDR1 GTSNPN, CDR2 SVGIG (reference sequence). Trimming at V came to 3 bases and at J to 6 bases, leaving 5 bases not matched to a gene. The CDR3 has 13 residues. Here the CDR3 DNA reads TGTGCCTGGAGCCTAAGGGGGCTTCAGCCCCAGCATTTT. It encodes CAWSLRGLQPQHF.

This chain joins TRBV7-2 and TRBJ2-2; TRBD2 agrees at 9 bases. Per the germline V gene, CDR1 is SGHTA and CDR2 is FQGNSA. V dropped 5 bases and J dropped 1; count of bases not matched to a gene: 5. This CDR3 region has 16 residues. The CDR3 DNA follows: TGTGCCAGCAGCCCCTGGACTAGCGAGAACACCGGGGAGCTGTTTTTT. This translates into CASSPWTSENTGELFF.